What follows are 5 T cell receptor beta chains derived from one specimen sequenced in a study of blood T cell repertoires in COVID-19. The assay was immunoSEQ multiplex PCR, and TCRdb's table has in-frame clones only and misses some. The profile shows approximately 230,000 clones, roughly 85% of them singletons. Sequences were obtained from peripheral blood. Source of these receptors: a man aged 25 to 45 who had recovered from COVID-19.

The gene calls are TRBV3-1 (or the pseudogene TRBV3-2) and TRBJ2-3, with D perhaps TRBD2 (6 bases). Germline values: CDR1 LGHDT, CDR2 YNNKEL (reference sequence). V shed 3 bases and J shed 0 bases, with 19 bases lying between them. The CDR3 extends over 18 amino acids. DNA of the CDR3: TGTGCCAGCAGCCACGATGCCGCACGGGGGTTCAGCACAGATACGCAGTATTTT. Translation: CASSHDAARGFSTDTQYF.

This chain uses TRBV9 with TRBJ2-5, with D unclear. The germline V gene encodes CDR1 SGDLS and CDR2 YYNGEE. The CDR3 length is 16 residues. V was trimmed by 0 bases and J by 5 bases, leaving 17 bases between them. This CDR3 reads CASSVGSIYARETQYF. Here the CDR3 DNA reads TGTGCCAGCAGCGTAGGGTCGATCTACGCCCGGGAGACCCAGTACTTC. The full variable domain, rest sourced from reference TRBV9 and TRBJ2-5, is DSGVTQTPKHLITATGQRVTLRCSPRSGDLSVYWYQQSLDQGLQFLIQYYNGEERAKGNILERFSAQQFPDLHSELNLSSLELGDSALYFCASSVGSIYARETQYFGPGTRLLVL.

This sequence joins TRBV6-5 and TRBJ1-6, with 8 nucleotides matching TRBD1. Germline loops: CDR1 MNHEY, CDR2 SVGAGI. With 7 bases clipped from V and 8 bases from J, the junction kept 4 bases outside the gene matches. The CDR3 runs 13 residues. The CDR3 region is CASTNRGDSPLHF. CDR3 nucleotide sequence: TGTGCCAGCACCAACAGGGGGGATTCACCCCTCCACTTT.

This clone was detected only once. The chain couples TRBV19 to TRBJ1-3; D not certain. Trimming shortened V by 1 base and J by 7 bases, and 11 bases separated the two germline ends. Germline V gene data show CDR1 as LNHDA and CDR2 as SQIVND (reference sequence). The CDR3 contains 14 residues. The CDR3: CASSIVMRANTIYF. The CDR3 DNA sequence: TGTGCCAGTAGTATAGTTATGAGGGCCAACACCATATATTTT. Using reference TRBV19 and TRBJ1-3 for the parts outside the CDR3, the full variable domain is DGGITQSPKYLFRKEGQNVTLSCEQNLNHDAMYWYRQDPGQGLRLIYYSQIVNDFQKGDIAEGYSVSREKKESFPLTVTSAQKNPTAFYLCASSIVMRANTIYFGEGSWLTVV.

The chain combines TRBV11-2 with TRBJ2-5, with 7 bases that match TRBD2. This CDR3 has 15 amino acids. The germline V gene encodes CDR1 SGHAT and CDR2 FQNNGV. Trimming cost V 2 bases and J 2 bases; bases outside gene matches: 5. The DNA for the CDR3 is TGTGCCAGCAGCTTATTTACCGGGGGGCAAGAGACCCAGTACTTC. Translation gives CASSLFTGGQETQYF. The full variable domain, completed using reference TRBV11-2 and TRBJ2-5, is EAGVAQSPRYKIIEKRQSVAFWCNPISGHATLYWYQQILGQGPKLLIQFQNNGVVDDSQLPKDRFSAERLKGVDSTLKIQPAKLEDSAVYLCASSLFTGGQETQYFGPGTRLLVL.